These 21 T cell receptor beta chains were sequenced from one sample in a study of beta chain features in type 1 diabetes (dated by TCRdb to the late 2010s). The library came from the immunoSEQ multiplex PCR assay. All of the isolated RNA was reverse transcribed with the High Capacity cDNA Reverse Transcription Kit, so expressed TCRB transcripts were sequenced. TCRdb re-hosts the immuneACCESS table, in-frame sequences only. Its copies lack some clones; in the studies checked, an unresolved V gene accounts for under half of them, and the cause for the rest is not known. Recorded for this sample are about 9,200 clones; more than 75% of them occurred a single time. The ten top clones hold 1.1% to 1.5% of the sample. The specimen was Tregs from blood. Sample cell subset or site, as interpreted from the label and publication: regulatory CD4+ T cells. The source of these receptors is a woman aged 18-30 years in good health.

The V call is TRBV7-8, the J call TRBJ2-1, with D possibly TRBD2 on 6 matching bases. Between the trimmed V and J ends, which lost 1 base and 2 bases, there was a span of 12 bases. CDR1 is SGHVS, CDR2 FQNEAQ, per germline. CDR3 length equals 16 residues. The CDR3 sequence: CASSLGIAAAYNEQFF. CDR3 coding DNA: TGTGCCAGCAGCTTAGGAATAGCGGCCGCCTACAATGAGCAGTTCTTC.

J is TRBJ1-1 and V is TRBV5-4, with D maybe TRBD1 (6 bases). Trimming shortened V by 4 bases and J by 0 bases, and 10 bases separated the two germline ends. Per the germline V gene, CDR1 is SGHNT and CDR2 is YYREEE (reference sequence). The CDR3 covers 14 residues. CDR3 bases: TGTGCCAGCAGCGGCGGACAGATGAACACTGAAGCTTTCTTT. Protein: CASSGGQMNTEAFF.

This clone was found a few times. The CDR3 bases are TGTGCCAGCAAGGGGGCAGGGGACGGCTACACCTTC. As protein: CASKGAGDGYTF. The rearrangement uses TRBV6-1 and TRBJ1-2; 7 bases fit TRBD1. V dropped 7 bases and J dropped 8; count of bases not matched to a gene: 7. Per germline, CDR1 MNHNS and CDR2 SASEGT. This CDR3 contains 12 residues.

The rearrangement joins TRBV2 to TRBJ1-2; 11 bases line up with TRBD1. The CDR3 length is 12 residues. Germline V lookup: CDR1 SNHLY, CDR2 FYNNEI. V was clipped by 9 bases and J by 7 bases; unmatched bases: 4. The CDR3 region is CASGTGGFGYTF. The CDR3, as DNA: TGTGCCAGTGGGACAGGGGGGTTTGGCTACACCTTC.

This chain links TRBV6-6 with TRBJ2-1; 9 nucleotides align to TRBD1. V was pared by 3 bases and J by 5 bases, with 8 bases of the junction left unmatched. CDR1 MNHNY and CDR2 SVGAGI come from the germline V gene (reference sequence). The CDR3 is 16 amino acids. Here the CDR3 reads CASSYIYRGLNNEQFF. The CDR3 DNA reads TGTGCCAGCAGTTATATATACAGGGGGCTCAACAATGAGCAGTTCTTC.

The chain has TRBV29-1 and TRBJ2-3; 8 bases map to TRBD1. The germline V gene has CDR1 SQVTM and CDR2 ANQGSEA. The CDR3 length is 14 residues. V was clipped by 7 bases and J by 1 base; unmatched bases: 7. In nucleotides, the CDR3 is TGCAGCGGTAAGACAGGGGTCCGCACAGATACGCAGTATTTT. It yields the protein CSGKTGVRTDTQYF.

This clone was counted a few times. The V and J genes are TRBV5-1 and TRBJ2-3, with 10 bases identical to TRBD2. Germline CDR1 reads SGHRS; CDR2 reads YFSETQ. V trimming: 5 bases; J trimming: 2 bases; junction bases outside the gene matches: 14. The CDR3 loop spans 18 amino acids. CDR3 sequence: CASRPAFGLAVPTDTQYF. The CDR3 DNA sequence: TGCGCCAGCAGACCCGCTTTCGGACTAGCGGTTCCCACAGATACGCAGTATTTT.

The chain recombines TRBV7-9 with TRBJ2-1; 11 bases fit TRBD1. Germline loops: CDR1 SEHNR, CDR2 FQNEAQ (reference sequence). Trimming cost V 5 bases and J 4 bases; bases outside gene matches: 4. The CDR3 has 15 amino acids. DNA of the CDR3: TGTGCCAGCAGCCCGGGACAGGGGGGATACAATGAGCAGTTCTTC. As protein: CASSPGQGGYNEQFF.

The rearrangement uses TRBV19 and TRBJ1-1, with unresolved D. CDR1 is LNHDA and CDR2 is SQIVND in the germline V gene (reference sequence). The CDR3 has 16 residues. V was clipped by 10 bases and J by 3 bases, with 24 bases between them. The CDR3 is CATRYGRALEDTEAFF. The CDR3 region has the DNA TGTGCCACCAGGTACGGGCGGGCGCTCGAGGACACTGAAGCTTTCTTT.

This clone appeared once. The chain is built from TRBV7-9 and TRBJ2-6, with 11 bases aligning to TRBD1. CDR3 length equals 19 residues. V trimming: 5 bases; J trimming: 0 bases; junction bases outside the gene matches: 9. Germline V CDR1 and CDR2: SEHNR, FQNEAQ (reference sequence). In DNA, the CDR3 is TGTGCCAGCAGCAGCGGGACAGGGGGGTCTCTCTCTGGGGCCAACGTCCTGACTTTC. It yields the protein CASSSGTGGSLSGANVLTF.

There are a few counts of this clone. This chain connects TRBV4-2 to TRBJ1-1; tentative D call: TRBD1 (5 bases). V was pared by 1 base and J by 4 bases, with 10 bases between. Germline CDR1 reads LGHNA; CDR2 reads YNFKEQ. The CDR3 length is 14 residues. The CDR3 sequence: CASSQVRAGTEAFF. For the CDR3, the DNA is TGTGCCAGCAGCCAAGTCAGGGCTGGCACTGAAGCTTTCTTT.

The rearrangement links TRBV5-1 to TRBJ2-6; D gene ambiguous. V lost 2 bases to trimming and J lost 1 base, with 4 bases between them. The germline V gene has CDR1 SGHRS and CDR2 YFSETQ. The CDR3 has 14 amino acids. The CDR3 DNA reads as TGCGCCAGCAGCTTTTTATCTGGGGCCAACGTCCTGACTTTC. Its protein is CASSFLSGANVLTF.

V is TRBV4-2 and J is TRBJ1-4, with D uncertain. The germline V gene encodes CDR1 LGHNA and CDR2 YNFKEQ. CDR3 size: 15 residues. V lost 5 bases, J lost 4 bases, and 14 bases lay in between. CDR3 sequence reads: CASSGEGRSNEKLFF. The CDR3 region has the DNA TGTGCCAGCAGCGGGGAGGGCAGGAGTAATGAAAAACTGTTTTTT.

This clone appeared a few times. This chain uses TRBV5-4 with TRBJ2-5; 9 bases map to TRBD2. J lost 5 bases, V lost 4 bases, and 12 bases had no gene match. The CDR3 length is 16 residues. Germline-derived CDR1 and CDR2 are SGHNT and YYREEE (reference sequence). The CDR3 nucleotides are TGTGCCAGCAGCCCCGGGCTAGCGGGGCAGGACGAGACCCAGTACTTC. Its protein product is CASSPGLAGQDETQYF.

This sequence joins TRBV5-6 and TRBJ2-5; perhaps TRBD1 as D (6 bases). Germline V gene sequence: CDR1 SGHDT, CDR2 YYEEEE. The CDR3 spans 15 residues. The germline V and J ends were trimmed by 1 base and 2 bases, with 12 bases remaining between them. This CDR3 reads CASSLFPTGQETQYF. The DNA of the CDR3 is TGTGCCAGCAGCTTGTTCCCGACAGGTCAAGAGACCCAGTACTTC. The whole variable domain, remainder taken from reference TRBV5-6 and TRBJ2-5, is DAGVTQSPTHLIKTRGQQVTLRCSPKSGHDTVSWYQQALGQGPQFIFQYYEEEERQRGNFPDRFSGHQFPNYSSELNVNALLLGDSALYLCASSLFPTGQETQYFGPGTRLLVL.

This chain links TRBV7-8 with TRBJ2-1; 8 bases match TRBD1. The CDR3 contains 15 residues. Germline assignment: CDR1 SGHVS and CDR2 FQNEAQ. With V trimmed by 0 bases and J by 5 bases, 3 bases remained unmatched. This CDR3 reads CASSLAGDRNNEQFF. The CDR3 DNA reads as TGTGCCAGCAGCTTAGCCGGGGACAGGAACAATGAGCAGTTCTTC.

The V call is TRBV30, the J call TRBJ2-3; 10 bases fit TRBD2. CDR1 is GTSNPN, CDR2 SVGIG, per germline (reference sequence). V gave up 5 bases and J gave up 2 bases; unmatched junction bases: 4. The CDR3 runs 14 residues. This CDR3 reads CAWGLAGVTDTQYF. The CDR3 DNA reads as TGTGCCTGGGGGCTAGCGGGAGTCACAGATACGCAGTATTTT.

The gene calls are TRBV7-9 and TRBJ2-2; 7 bases match TRBD1. V shed 5 bases, J shed 3 bases, and the junction held 3 bases outside the gene matches. Germline V CDR1 and CDR2: SEHNR, FQNEAQ (reference sequence). The CDR3 has 14 amino acids. The CDR3 nucleotides read TGTGCCAGCAGCAAGACAGGGTACACCGGGGAGCTGTTTTTT. Translation: CASSKTGYTGELFF.

The rearrangement uses TRBV10-3 and TRBJ1-2; maybe TRBD1 (6 bases). The CDR3 spans 13 residues. V was clipped by 5 bases and J by 3 bases, with 10 bases between them. Germline CDR1 is ENHRY and CDR2 is SYGVKD. The CDR3 reads CAISYRADYGYTF. DNA of the CDR3: TGTGCCATCAGTTACAGGGCGGACTATGGCTACACCTTC.

This clone was seen only a few times. J is TRBJ1-5 and V is TRBV23-1; D gene unclear. TRBV23-1 is an ORF; its function is uncertain. The V end was cut by 0 bases, the J end by 2 bases, with 11 bases between. This CDR3 is 16 amino acids long. The chain's CDR3 is CASSQSIGRGNQPQHF. CDR3 nucleotides: TGCGCCAGCAGTCAATCGATTGGGCGAGGCAATCAGCCCCAGCATTTT.

This chain links TRBV30 with TRBJ2-3; no clear D gene. The CDR3 sequence is 12 residues long. The V gene's germline CDR1 is GTSNPN and CDR2 SVGIG (reference sequence). Trimming took off 2 bases at V and 3 bases at J, with 6 bases between the two ends. The CDR3 DNA follows: TGTGCCTGGAGTCTATCTACAGATACGCAGTATTTT. Protein: CAWSLSTDTQYF.